The 4 T cell receptor beta chains below were found in one sample sequenced in a study of neoadjuvant nivolumab and ipilimumab in lung cancer. Sequencing used immunoSEQ multiplex PCR; TCRdb keeps in-frame clones, though not all of them. The sample lists over 7,000 clones, 70% to 80% occurring once. The source material was adjacent normal lung tissue, sampled after neoadjuvant nivolumab, alone or with ipilimumab, at or shortly before surgery. The receptors were sampled from an adult with non-small cell lung cancer.

V gene TRBV20-1 combines with J gene TRBJ1-2, with 7 positions matching TRBD1. The ends lost 0 bases at V and 8 bases at J; junction bases unmatched: 0. This CDR3 has 11 amino acids. Germline V gene sequence: CDR1 DFQATT, CDR2 SNEGSKA (reference sequence). As DNA, the CDR3 is TGCAGTGCTAGAGAGGACAGGGGCTACACCTTC. As protein: CSAREDRGYTF.

The chain links TRBV7-2 to TRBJ1-1; 7 nucleotides align to TRBD1. From germline, CDR1 is SGHTA and CDR2 FQGNSA. CDR3 length equals 18 residues. The junction had 15 bases not matched to a gene; V was cut back by 4 bases and J by 1 base. The CDR3 protein is CASSYGVVRGAWNTEAFF. CDR3 coding DNA: TGTGCCAGCAGCTACGGGGTCGTCAGGGGGGCGTGGAACACTGAAGCTTTCTTT.

This clone has a handful of counts. V and J are TRBV18 and TRBJ2-5; 9 positions match TRBD1. This CDR3 comprises 15 residues. V lost 4 bases, J lost 4 bases, and 7 bases stayed unmatched. Germline V gives CDR1 KGHSH, CDR2 LQKENI. CDR3 nucleotides: TGTGCCAGCTCACAAGGGACAGGGCTTCGAGAGACCCAGTACTTC. Translated, it gives CASSQGTGLRETQYF.

CDR3 sequence (DNA): TGTGCCAGCAGCCACAGGGGTGAATCGGAGACCCAGTACTTC. Protein sequence: CASSHRGESETQYF. The chain is built from TRBV11-3 and TRBJ2-5; 7 nucleotides line up with TRBD1. Trimming at V came to 5 bases and at J to 5 bases, leaving 8 bases not matched to a gene. Germline V gene lookup returns CDR1 SGHNT and CDR2 YENEEA. The CDR3 totals 14 residues. The full variable domain, its missing parts supplied by reference TRBV11-3 and TRBJ2-5, is EAGVVQSPRYKIIEKKQPVAFWCNPISGHNTLYWYLQNLGQGPELLIRYENEEAVDDSQLPKDRFSAERLKGVDSTLKIQPAELGDSAVYLCASSHRGESETQYFGPGTRLLVL.